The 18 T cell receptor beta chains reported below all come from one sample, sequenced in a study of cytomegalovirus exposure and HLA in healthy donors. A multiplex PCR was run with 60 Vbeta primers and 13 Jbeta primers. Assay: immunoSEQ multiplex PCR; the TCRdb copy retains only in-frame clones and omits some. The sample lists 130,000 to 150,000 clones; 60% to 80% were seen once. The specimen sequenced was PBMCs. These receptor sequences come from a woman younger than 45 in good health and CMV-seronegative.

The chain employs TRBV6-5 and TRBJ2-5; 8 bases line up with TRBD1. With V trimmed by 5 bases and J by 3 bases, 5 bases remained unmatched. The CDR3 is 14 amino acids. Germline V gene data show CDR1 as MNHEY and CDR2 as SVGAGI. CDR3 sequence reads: CASSRGTGEETQYF. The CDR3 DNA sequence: TGTGCCAGCAGTCGCGGGACAGGTGAAGAGACCCAGTACTTC.

CDR3 protein: CASSSQGSSYNEQFF. The DNA for the CDR3 is TGTGCCAGCAGCTCCCAAGGGAGCTCCTACAATGAGCAGTTCTTC. The chain recombines TRBV7-6 with TRBJ2-1; TRBD2 is a possible D gene (5 bases). This CDR3 is built from 15 residues. V lost 4 bases to trimming and J lost 0 bases, with 10 bases between them. Germline V gene data show CDR1 as SGHVS and CDR2 as FNYEAQ.

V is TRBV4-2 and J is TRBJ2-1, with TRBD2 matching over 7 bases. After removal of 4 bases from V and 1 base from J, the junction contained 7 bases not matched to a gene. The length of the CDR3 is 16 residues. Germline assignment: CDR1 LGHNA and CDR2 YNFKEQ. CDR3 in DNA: TGTGCCAGCAGCCTCACAAGCGGGAATTCCTACAATGAGCAGTTCTTC. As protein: CASSLTSGNSYNEQFF.

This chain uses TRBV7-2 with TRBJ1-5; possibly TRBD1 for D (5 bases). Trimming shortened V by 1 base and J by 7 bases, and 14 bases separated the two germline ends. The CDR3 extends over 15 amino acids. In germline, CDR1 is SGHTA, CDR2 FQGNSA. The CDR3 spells CASSLGRVGVQPQHF. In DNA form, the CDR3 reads TGTGCCAGCAGCTTAGGGAGGGTAGGGGTCCAGCCCCAGCATTTT.

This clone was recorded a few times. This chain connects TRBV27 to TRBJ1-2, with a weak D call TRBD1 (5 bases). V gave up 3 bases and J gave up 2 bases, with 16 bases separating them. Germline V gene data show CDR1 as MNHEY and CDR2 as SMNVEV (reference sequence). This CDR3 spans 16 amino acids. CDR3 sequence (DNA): TGTGCCAGCAGTTTGATTTACTCAGGGATCAACTATGGCTACACCTTC. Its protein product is CASSLIYSGINYGYTF.

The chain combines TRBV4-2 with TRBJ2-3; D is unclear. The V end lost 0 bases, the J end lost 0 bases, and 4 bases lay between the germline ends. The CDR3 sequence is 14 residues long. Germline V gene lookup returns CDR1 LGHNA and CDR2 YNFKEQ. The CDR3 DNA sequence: TGTGCCAGCAGCCAAGAGAGCAGCACAGATACGCAGTATTTT. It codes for CASSQESSTDTQYF.

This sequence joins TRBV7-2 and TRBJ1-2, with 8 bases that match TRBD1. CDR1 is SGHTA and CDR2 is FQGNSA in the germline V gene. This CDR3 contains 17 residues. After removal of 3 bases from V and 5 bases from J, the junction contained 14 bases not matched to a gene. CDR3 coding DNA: TGTGCCAGCAGCTTCCATACGTCGCCCGGACAGGGATATGGCTACACCTTC. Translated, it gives CASSFHTSPGQGYGYTF.

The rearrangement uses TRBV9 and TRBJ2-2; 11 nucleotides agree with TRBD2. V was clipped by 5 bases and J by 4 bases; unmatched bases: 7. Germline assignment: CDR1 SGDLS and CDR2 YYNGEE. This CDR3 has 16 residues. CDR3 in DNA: TGTGCCAGCAGACCTAGCGGGGGGCAAAGCACCGGGGAGCTGTTTTTT. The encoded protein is CASRPSGGQSTGELFF.

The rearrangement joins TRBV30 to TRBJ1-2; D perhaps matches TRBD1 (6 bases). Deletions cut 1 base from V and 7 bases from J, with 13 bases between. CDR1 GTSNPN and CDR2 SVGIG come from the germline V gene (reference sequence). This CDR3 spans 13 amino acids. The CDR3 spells CAWSERGYGGYTF. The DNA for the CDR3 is TGTGCCTGGAGTGAAAGGGGGTACGGTGGCTACACCTTC. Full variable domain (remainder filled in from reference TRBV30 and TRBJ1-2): SQTIHQWPATLVQPVGSPLSLECTVEGTSNPNLYWYRQAAGRGLQLLFYSVGIGQISSEVPQNLSASRPQDRQFILSSKKLLLSDSGFYLCAWSERGYGGYTFGSGTRLTVV.

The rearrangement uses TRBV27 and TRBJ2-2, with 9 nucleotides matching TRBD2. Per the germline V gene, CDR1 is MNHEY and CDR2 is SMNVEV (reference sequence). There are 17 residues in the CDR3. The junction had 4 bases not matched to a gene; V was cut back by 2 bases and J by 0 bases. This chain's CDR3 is CASSLDLAGTNTGELFF. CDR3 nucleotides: TGTGCCAGCAGTTTAGACCTAGCGGGAACGAACACCGGGGAGCTGTTTTTT.

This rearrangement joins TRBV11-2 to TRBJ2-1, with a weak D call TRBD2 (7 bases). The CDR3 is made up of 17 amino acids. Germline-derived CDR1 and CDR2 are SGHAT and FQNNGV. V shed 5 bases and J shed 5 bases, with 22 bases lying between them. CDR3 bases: TGTGCCAGCAGCACCGCCACCTTTGCGGGGGCCAACAATGAGCAGTTCTTC. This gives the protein CASSTATFAGANNEQFF.

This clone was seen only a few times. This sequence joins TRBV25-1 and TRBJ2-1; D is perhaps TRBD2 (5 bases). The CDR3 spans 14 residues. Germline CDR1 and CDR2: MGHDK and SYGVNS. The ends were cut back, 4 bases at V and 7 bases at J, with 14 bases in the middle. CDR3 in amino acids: CASSALGDVNEQFF. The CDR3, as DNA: TGTGCCAGCAGTGCCTTGGGAGACGTGAATGAGCAGTTCTTC. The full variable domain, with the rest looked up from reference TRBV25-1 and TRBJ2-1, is EADIYQTPRYLVIGTGKKITLECSQTMGHDKMYWYQQDPGMELHLIHYSYGVNSTEKGDLSSESTVSRIRTEHFPLTLESARPSHTSQYLCASSALGDVNEQFFGPGTRLTVL.

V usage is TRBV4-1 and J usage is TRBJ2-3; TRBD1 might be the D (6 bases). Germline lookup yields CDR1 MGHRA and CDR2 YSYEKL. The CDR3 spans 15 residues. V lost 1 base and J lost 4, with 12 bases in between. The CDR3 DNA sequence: TGCGCCAGCAGCCAAGCCCCAGGGGCCGCAGATACGCAGTATTTT. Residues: CASSQAPGAADTQYF.

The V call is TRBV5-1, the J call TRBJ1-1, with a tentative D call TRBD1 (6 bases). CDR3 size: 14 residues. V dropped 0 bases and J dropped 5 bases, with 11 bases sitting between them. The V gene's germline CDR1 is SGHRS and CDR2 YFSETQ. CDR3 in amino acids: CASSLAGQGTEAFF. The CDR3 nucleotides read TGCGCCAGCAGCTTGGCCGGGCAGGGGACTGAAGCTTTCTTT.

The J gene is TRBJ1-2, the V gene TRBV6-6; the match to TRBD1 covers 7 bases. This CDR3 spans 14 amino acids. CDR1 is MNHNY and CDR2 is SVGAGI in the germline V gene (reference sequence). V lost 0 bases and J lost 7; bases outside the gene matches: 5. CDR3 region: CASSYSSSGGGYTF. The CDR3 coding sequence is TGTGCCAGCAGTTACTCCTCCTCAGGGGGTGGCTACACCTTC.

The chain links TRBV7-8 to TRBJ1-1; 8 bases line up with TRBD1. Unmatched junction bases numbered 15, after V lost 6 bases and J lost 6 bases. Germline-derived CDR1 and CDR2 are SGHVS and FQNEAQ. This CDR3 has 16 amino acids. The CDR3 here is CASRPRTGSIVAEAFF. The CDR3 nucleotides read TGTGCCAGCAGACCGCGGACAGGGTCCATAGTCGCTGAAGCTTTCTTT.

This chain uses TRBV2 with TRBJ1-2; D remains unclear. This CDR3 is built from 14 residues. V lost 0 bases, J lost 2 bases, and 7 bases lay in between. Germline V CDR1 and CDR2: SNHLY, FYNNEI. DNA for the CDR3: TGTGCCAGCAGTGAAGCGGGCCAGAACTATGGCTACACCTTC. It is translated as CASSEAGQNYGYTF.

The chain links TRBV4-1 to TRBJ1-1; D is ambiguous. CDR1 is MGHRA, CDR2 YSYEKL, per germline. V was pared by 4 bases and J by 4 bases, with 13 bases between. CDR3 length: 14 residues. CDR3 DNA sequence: TGCGCCAGCAGCCGACAAATCGGGATCACTGAAGCTTTCTTT. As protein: CASSRQIGITEAFF.